This record covers a single TCR beta chain. What this receptor recognizes is not known. The input lacks base qualities; no much larger clone sits a single base away. The goal of deep resolution MiSeq sequencing was a depth between 1 in 1 million and 1 in 200,000 T cells, and coverage averaged 10x per clonotype. The immunoSEQ hsTCRB Kit was used to generate the TCR beta libraries. The study's own analysis went as follows. The data were analyzed with ImmunoSEQ Analyzer and ImmunoSEQ Data Assistant, and V, D and J gene assignments followed IMGT definitions. Clonality was computed as one minus normalized Shannon entropy of productive rearrangement frequencies, ranging from 0 to 1. Public clonotype analysis was restricted to overrepresented clonotypes comprising at least 0.05% of each patient's repertoire. Some 13 repertoires from age-matched healthy donors, obtained from immuneACCESS, served as clonality controls. TCRdb re-hosts the immuneACCESS table, in-frame sequences only. Its copies lack some clones; in the studies checked, an unresolved V gene accounts for under half of them, and the cause for the rest is not known. V and J calls and clone size are as listed in that table; D and trimming were resolved from the DNA. The sample table contains some 290,000 clones; only one count was recorded for 80% of them. The top ten clones comprise over 6.5% of the sample.

This sample was taken from a study of cytotoxic CD8 clonotypes in ibrutinib-treated CLL (dated by TCRdb to the early 2020s). Broadly, across the study: The cohort had about a dozen relapsed/refractory and 15 treatment-naive patients; 17 to 18 were IGHV unmutated. Partial responses were observed in roughly 25 patients and complete responses in 2; after a median follow-up of around 68 months, remission was maintained in 14 patients and progression was observed in approximately 12. Response samples were obtained after a median of approximately twelve months of treatment, with a range of roughly 6 to 40 months. On average, each sample had 255,043 productive templates and 100,000 or so productive rearrangements. Of the 85 to 90 participants in the trial, 25 to 30 had longitudinal samples available. Cryopreserved peripheral blood mononuclear cells were obtained prior to treatment, at the time of response, and at either disease progression or sustained remission. Study-wide findings and limitations: Public clonotypes were rare and either contracted or stayed stable during treatment, and the rise in clonality at ibrutinib response reflected the expansion of private clonotypes. An increase in clonality was observed at ibrutinib response, with clonality remaining stable during sustained remission and falling back toward baseline at progression. Baseline clonality was found to be higher than that of age-matched healthy donors and was strongly correlated with circulating CD8+ T-cell counts. Sampling times were not matched between sustained-remission and progressing patients, and lymph node repertoires were not studied.

V and J are truncated by 4 bases and 5 bases respectively, leaving an intervening sequence of 14 bases. The germline V gene gives CDR1 as MDHEN and CDR2 as SYDVKM. The CDR3 numbers 15 residues from cysteine through phenylalanine. Just CDR3 DNA is preserved here, 45 bases in frame from base 1. For TCR beta library preparation, approximately 2 micrograms of genomic DNA was extracted from cryopreserved PBMCs. Longitudinal blood samples from CLL patients on ibrutinib monotherapy were analyzed using high-throughput TCR beta sequencing. The patients took part in an open-label, single-center phase 2 trial of ibrutinib monotherapy.

The TCR comes from a human donor with chronic lymphocytic leukemia. The chain is encoded by TRBV28 joined to TRBJ2-2; TRBD2 could be the D gene, as 6 bases match. This material consisted of PBMCs, taken before ibrutinib treatment. The bases read TGTGCCAGCAGTTCACCGGGACTCGGGACCGGGGAGCTGTTTTTT. It is translated as CASSSPGLGTGELFF.